These 31 T cell receptor beta chains were all obtained from the same sample, sequenced in a study of regulatory T cells in long-lasting Graves disease. Time point described: newly diagnosed GD, antithyroid drugs for less than 3 months. Extracted RNA from PBMCs served as the source of the TCR library. CDR3-region Arm-PCR and iRepertoire HTBI primers produced the TCR beta libraries. TCRdb reanalysed the multiplex PCR reads using MiXCR and keeps one entry per CDR3 protein. The sample carries roughly 520,000 distinct CDR3 sequences, around 11% recorded once. The same specimen was also included in a second study, on T cells in Graves' hyperthyroidism and ophthalmopathy.

The sample was peripheral blood mononuclear cells (PBMCs), taken at new diagnosis, from a patient treated with antithyroid drugs. The receptors were gathered from a woman aged 25-40 years with Graves disease.

This clonotype was observed a few times. This chain uses TRBV24-1 with TRBJ2-1; possibly TRBD1 or TRBD2 for D (5 bases each). The CDR3 has 16 residues. Trimming left V 5 bases short and J 0 bases short, with 13 bases between. Germline V gene data show CDR1 as KGHDR and CDR2 as SFDVKD. In nucleotides, the CDR3 is TGTGCCACCAGTGGACTAAGGGGTAGCTCCTACAATGAGCAGTTCTTC. It codes for CATSGLRGSSYNEQFF.

The chain carries TRBV7-3 and TRBJ2-2, with TRBD2 matching over 9 bases. Looked up from germline, CDR1 is SGHTA and CDR2 is FQGTGA. The CDR3 contains 15 residues. V lost 3 bases, J lost 6 bases, and 5 bases stayed unmatched. This chain's CDR3 is CASSFGVAGAGELFF. CDR3 sequence (DNA): TGTGCCAGCAGCTTCGGGGTAGCGGGGGCCGGGGAGCTGTTTTTT. Supplemented by reference TRBV7-3 and TRBJ2-2, the full variable domain reads GAGVSQTPSNKVTEKGKYVELRCDPISGHTALYWYRQSLGQGPEFLIYFQGTGAADDSGLPNDRFFAVRPEGSVSTLKIQRTERGDSAVYLCASSFGVAGAGELFFGEGSRLTVL.

The V and J genes are TRBV3-1 and TRBJ2-1, with D hard to call. This CDR3 has 14 amino acids. Germline V gene lookup returns CDR1 LGHDT and CDR2 YNNKEL (reference sequence). Written as DNA, the CDR3 is TGTGGCCCGCGTCTGACATCGTTCGGAGATGAGCAGTTCTTC. As protein: CGPRLTSFGDEQFF.

The chain links TRBV7-8 to TRBJ2-3, with 7 bases fitting TRBD1. Germline V gene sequence: CDR1 SGHVS, CDR2 FQNEAQ. There are 15 residues in the CDR3. Losses at the gene ends were 2 bases for V and 0 bases for J; bases not matched to a gene: 2. The CDR3 coding sequence is TGTGCCAGCAGCTTAAAGGGACAGAGCACAGATACGCAGTATTTT. This encodes CASSLKGQSTDTQYF.

This clonotype was seen ten or more times. The gene calls are TRBV3-1 and TRBJ2-2; D is uncertain. Germline lookup yields CDR1 LGHDT and CDR2 YNNKEL (reference sequence). The CDR3 consists of 14 residues. Trimming removed 4 bases at V and 4 bases at J, with 10 bases between. CDR3 loop: CASSRGDTTGELFF. The DNA for the CDR3 is TGTGCCAGCAGCCGCGGCGATACCACCGGGGAGCTGTTTTTT.

In its sample, this clonotype was seen many times. This chain links TRBV6-1 with TRBJ2-3; D unresolved. There are 13 residues in the CDR3. The V and J ends lost 6 bases and 4 bases respectively, with 11 bases between them. Per the germline V gene, CDR1 is MNHNS and CDR2 is SASEGT. The CDR3 sequence is CASRKAAADTQYF. In nucleotides, the CDR3 is TGTGCCAGCAGGAAGGCAGCTGCAGATACGCAGTATTTT.

This clonotype was recorded many times. The CDR3 bases are TGTGCCAGCCACCCTCTGGCTAACTATGGCTACACCTTC. It codes for CASHPLANYGYTF. The chain links TRBV2 to TRBJ1-2; D ambiguous. Trimming took 8 bases from V and 0 from J, leaving 10 bases between them. CDR1 and CDR2 (germline): SNHLY, FYNNEI. CDR3 length equals 13 residues.

The chain is built from TRBV19 and TRBJ2-7; TRBD2 might be the D (5 bases). V lost 6 bases and J 2 bases, leaving 26 bases between the germline ends. CDR1 and CDR2 from the germline V gene are LNHDA and SQIVND (reference sequence). This CDR3 contains 18 residues. The CDR3 sequence: CASSREGSRGGFAYEQYF. CDR3 sequence (DNA): TGTGCCAGTAGCCGAGAGGGTAGCCGTGGAGGTTTCGCCTACGAGCAGTACTTC.

This clonotype was seen many times. The chain employs TRBV10-3 and TRBJ2-1, with TRBD1 matching over 11 bases. Germline assignment: CDR1 ENHRY and CDR2 SYGVKD. Trimming took 0 bases from V and 6 from J; bases not matched to a gene: 1. This CDR3 comprises 15 residues. CDR3 DNA: TGTGCCATCAGTGAGTCGGGGACAGGGGGCAATGAGCAGTTCTTC. This sequence encodes CAISESGTGGNEQFF.

V usage is TRBV6-2 or TRBV6-3 and J usage is TRBJ2-7, with 9 bases matching TRBD2. J gave up 3 bases and V 6 bases, and 9 bases lay outside the gene matches. The CDR3 totals 15 residues. CDR1 is MNHEY and CDR2 is SVGEGT in the germline V gene. The CDR3, as DNA: TGTGCCAGCAGCCTTTCGCTAGCGGGGCTCTACGAGCAGTACTTC. It translates to CASSLSLAGLYEQYF.

This clonotype was recorded at least ten times. V gene TRBV6-1 combines with J gene TRBJ1-4; D gene ambiguous. In germline, CDR1 is MNHNS, CDR2 SASEGT. This CDR3 has 13 amino acids. V gave up 9 bases and J gave up 0 bases, with 8 bases separating them. CDR3 region: CASSSATNEKLFF. The CDR3 DNA is TGTGCCAGTTCTTCTGCAACTAATGAAAAACTGTTTTTT.

This clonotype was counted many times. This rearrangement joins TRBV18 to TRBJ1-2; D remains unclear. Trimming took off 3 bases at V and 8 bases at J, with 16 bases between the two ends. This CDR3 contains 14 residues. CDR1 KGHSH and CDR2 LQKENI come from the germline V gene. The CDR3 is CASSPRRKTRGYTF. The CDR3 DNA is TGTGCCAGCTCACCTAGGCGTAAAACTCGAGGCTACACCTTC.

Comment on this clonotype: One base separates it from a far larger clone, so it is likely a read error. V gene TRBV11-2 combines with J gene TRBJ2-5; 7 positions match TRBD2. CDR1 and CDR2 from the germline V gene are SGHAT and FQNNGV. This CDR3 has 18 residues. The trim removed 1 base at V and 11 bases at J, leaving 22 bases unmatched. CDR3 region: CASSLGLAVSRSYNEQYF. In DNA, the CDR3 is TGTGCCAGCAGCTTAGGGCTAGCGGTAAGCCGCTCCTACAATGAGCAGTACTTC.

A remark on this clonotype: Given a far larger clone just one base away, this is likely a sequencing read error. The rearrangement links TRBV7-2 to TRBJ2-7; D is unresolved. The germline V gene has CDR1 SGHTA and CDR2 FQGNSA. With 5 bases removed from V and 6 bases from J, the gap between germline ends came to 11 bases. The CDR3 is made up of 12 amino acids. DNA for the CDR3: TGTGCCAGCAGCCCCCCCACCGCCGAGCAGTACTTC. This sequence encodes CASSPPTAEQYF.

This clonotype was seen at least ten times. The chain recombines TRBV20-1 with TRBJ2-3; TRBD2 aligns across 7 bases. V lost 5 bases and J lost 6; bases outside the gene matches: 8. Germline CDR1 reads DFQATT; CDR2 reads SNEGSKA (reference sequence). The CDR3 extends over 13 amino acids. For the CDR3, the DNA is TGCAGTGCTCCGGCGGGAGCGGTGGATACGCAGTATTTT. Its protein product is CSAPAGAVDTQYF.

A few counts support this clonotype. Here the CDR3 DNA reads TGTGCCAGCACCCCAGGGGTGGGCACTGAAGCTTTCTTT. Translating it yields CASTPGVGTEAFF. V gene TRBV28 combines with J gene TRBJ1-1, with D tentatively TRBD1 (6 bases). Germline CDR1 reads MDHEN; CDR2 reads SYDVKM. The CDR3 contains 13 residues. The V end lost 7 bases, the J end lost 4 bases, and 13 bases lay between the germline ends. Looking up the rest from reference TRBV28 and TRBJ1-1 gives the full variable domain: DVKVTQSSRYLVKRTGEKVFLECVQDMDHENMFWYRQDPGLGLRLIYFSYDVKMKEKGDIPEGYSVSREKKERFSLILESASTNQTSMYLCASTPGVGTEAFFGQGTRLTVV.

This clonotype has ten or more counts. CDR3 sequence: CASSPSGRYEKLFF. As DNA, the CDR3 is TGTGCCAGCAGTCCTTCTGGGCGTTATGAAAAACTGTTTTTT. This chain links TRBV28 with TRBJ1-4; D is ambiguous. CDR3 length: 14 amino acids. Germline CDR1 is MDHEN and CDR2 is SYDVKM. The V end lost 5 bases, the J end lost 6 bases, and 13 bases lay between the germline ends.

Note on this clonotype: This may be a read error: a much more frequent sequence differs by one nucleotide. V gene TRBV27 combines with J gene TRBJ1-1; 7 bases match TRBD1. CDR3 length: 15 residues. The germline gives CDR1 MNHEY, CDR2 SMNVEV (reference sequence). CDR3 nucleotides: TGTGCCAGCAGTTTACTTGCAGGGGGTCCAACTGGAGCTTTCTTT. Its translation: CASSLLAGGPTGAFF.

As concerns this clonotype: This could be a read error, since a much larger clone is one nucleotide away. The chain recombines TRBV24-1 with TRBJ2-7; 8 bases line up with TRBD1. The CDR3 has 14 residues. The V gene's germline CDR1 is KGHDR and CDR2 SFDVKD. The V segment lost 2 bases and the J segment 3 bases; nucleotides outside the gene matches: 2. The CDR3 loop is CATSDSGQVYEQYF. The CDR3 coding sequence is TGTGCCACCAGTGATTCGGGACAGGTCTACGAGCAGTACTTC.

The genes are TRBV11-3 and TRBJ2-6; TRBD2 might be the D (5 bases). In germline, CDR1 is SGHNT, CDR2 YENEEA. V lost 5 bases and J lost 0, with 11 bases in between. The CDR3 contains 16 residues. Written as DNA, the CDR3 is TGTGCCAGCAGCCCGACAACTAGCTCTGGGGCCAACGTCCTGACTTTC. This sequence encodes CASSPTTSSGANVLTF.

The table lists this clonotype with many counts. V and J are TRBV9 and TRBJ2-7, with D possibly matching TRBD2 (5 bases). The CDR3 length is 15 residues. The V gene lost 4 bases and the J gene lost 5 bases, with 19 bases spanning the gap. Germline assignment: CDR1 SGDLS and CDR2 YYNGEE. CDR3 in amino acids: CASSSRTSGLDEQYF. The CDR3 coding sequence is TGTGCCAGCAGCTCACGTACGAGCGGTCTAGACGAGCAGTACTTC.

There are many counts of this clonotype. The chain links TRBV20-1 to TRBJ2-7; TRBD2 might be the D (6 bases). V was cut by 3 bases and J by 4 bases, with 10 bases left in between. Germline CDR1 DFQATT, CDR2 SNEGSKA (reference sequence). The CDR3 totals 12 residues. For the CDR3, the DNA is TGCAGTGCTAGGGGGGGAGCTTACGAGCAGTACTTC. It is translated as CSARGGAYEQYF.

This clonotype was detected many times. The chain combines TRBV2 with TRBJ2-2; D unclear. CDR1 is SNHLY and CDR2 is FYNNEI in the germline V gene. There are 13 residues in the CDR3. The V and J ends lost 7 bases and 2 bases respectively, with 8 bases between them. CDR3 coding DNA: TGTGCCAGCACCGATCCAAACACCGGGGAGCTGTTTTTT. Encoded protein: CASTDPNTGELFF.

This clonotype was picked up a small number of times. The chain joins TRBV5-6 to TRBJ2-5; no reliable D call. Trimming took off 2 bases at V and 0 bases at J, with 14 bases between the two ends. The CDR3 length is 16 residues. CDR1 and CDR2 from the germline V gene are SGHDT and YYEEEE. The CDR3: CASSLVYSVYQETQYF. The CDR3 DNA reads TGTGCCAGCAGCTTAGTTTATAGTGTTTACCAAGAGACCCAGTACTTC.

Many counts were recorded for this clonotype. The J gene is TRBJ2-4, the V gene TRBV30; D is unclear. The CDR3 runs to 15 residues. Germline lookup yields CDR1 GTSNPN and CDR2 SVGIG (reference sequence). The V gene lost 3 bases and the J gene lost 4 bases, with 16 bases spanning the gap. The CDR3 nucleotides are TGTGCCTGGAGACCTACTTGGGCCAATAAAAACATTCAGTACTTC. This translates into CAWRPTWANKNIQYF. Filled out from reference TRBV30 and TRBJ2-4, the complete variable domain reads SQTIHQWPATLVQPVGSPLSLECTVEGTSNPNLYWYRQAAGRGLQLLFYSVGIGQISSEVPQNLSASRPQDRQFILSSKKLLLSDSGFYLCAWRPTWANKNIQYFGAGTRLSVL.

This clonotype was counted at least ten times. The chain recombines TRBV2 with TRBJ2-1, with 9 bases that match TRBD1. Losses at the gene ends were 8 bases for V and 3 bases for J; bases not matched to a gene: 5. Germline CDR1 reads SNHLY; CDR2 reads FYNNEI. This CDR3 is built from 14 residues. This CDR3 reads CASADRGNYNEQFF. The CDR3, as DNA: TGTGCCAGCGCCGACAGGGGGAACTACAATGAGCAGTTCTTC. Drawing the rest from reference TRBV2 and TRBJ2-1, the complete variable domain is EPEVTQTPSHQVTQMGQEVILRCVPISNHLYFYWYRQILGQKVEFLVSFYNNEISEKSEIFDDQFSVERPDGSNFTLKIRSTKLEDSAMYFCASADRGNYNEQFFGPGTRLTVL.

Only a few counts were recorded for this clonotype. The genes are TRBV27 and TRBJ1-2; TRBD1 might be the D (5 bases). The V end was cut by 5 bases, the J end by 4 bases, with 11 bases between. CDR1 is MNHEY, CDR2 SMNVEV, per germline (reference sequence). This CDR3 contains 13 residues. CDR3 in amino acids: CASSGALTYGYTF. The CDR3 DNA is TGTGCCAGCAGTGGGGCCCTCACCTATGGCTACACCTTC.

Worth noting for this clonotype: A far larger clone is off by one base, so a read error is likely. The genes are TRBV11-3 and TRBJ1-1; no reliable D call. Germline assignment: CDR1 SGHNT and CDR2 YENEEA. Trimming took 0 bases from V and 4 from J, leaving 9 bases between them. This CDR3 spans 14 amino acids. The CDR3 nucleotides are TGTGCCAGCAGCTTAGATATTGCGATCACTGAAGCTTTCTTT. It encodes CASSLDIAITEAFF.

This clonotype was counted many times. The rearrangement joins TRBV19 to TRBJ1-1; D possibly corresponds to TRBD1 (6 bases). The CDR3 extends over 12 amino acids. Trimming stripped 10 bases from V and 6 bases from J, with 15 bases between. Germline V gene sequence: CDR1 LNHDA, CDR2 SQIVND (reference sequence). The CDR3 bases are TGTGCCAATAACAGGGTTAGCGCTGAAGCTTTCTTT. It translates to CANNRVSAEAFF.

In its sample, this clonotype was seen many times. The chain uses TRBV28 and TRBJ2-2; D perhaps matches TRBD2 (6 bases). Trimming shortened V by 2 bases and J by 3 bases, and 10 bases separated the two germline ends. Germline loops: CDR1 MDHEN, CDR2 SYDVKM. The CDR3 has 15 amino acids. The CDR3 region has the DNA TGTGCCAGCAGTTTACCGGGAGCGGACACCGGGGAGCTGTTTTTT. Its translation: CASSLPGADTGELFF. The full variable domain, in which reference TRBV28 and TRBJ2-2 provide the parts outside the CDR3, is DVKVTQSSRYLVKRTGEKVFLECVQDMDHENMFWYRQDPGLGLRLIYFSYDVKMKEKGDIPEGYSVSREKKERFSLILESASTNQTSMYLCASSLPGADTGELFFGEGSRLTVL.

V gene TRBV12-5 combines with J gene TRBJ2-1; D might be TRBD2 (6 bases). With 0 bases removed from V and 6 bases from J, the gap between germline ends came to 12 bases. The length of the CDR3 is 15 residues. CDR1 and CDR2 (germline): LGHNT, FRNRAP. Written as DNA, the CDR3 is TGTGCTAGTGGTTTGGTAGTGGCGGGATCCAATGAGCAGTTCTTC. Its translation is CASGLVVAGSNEQFF.